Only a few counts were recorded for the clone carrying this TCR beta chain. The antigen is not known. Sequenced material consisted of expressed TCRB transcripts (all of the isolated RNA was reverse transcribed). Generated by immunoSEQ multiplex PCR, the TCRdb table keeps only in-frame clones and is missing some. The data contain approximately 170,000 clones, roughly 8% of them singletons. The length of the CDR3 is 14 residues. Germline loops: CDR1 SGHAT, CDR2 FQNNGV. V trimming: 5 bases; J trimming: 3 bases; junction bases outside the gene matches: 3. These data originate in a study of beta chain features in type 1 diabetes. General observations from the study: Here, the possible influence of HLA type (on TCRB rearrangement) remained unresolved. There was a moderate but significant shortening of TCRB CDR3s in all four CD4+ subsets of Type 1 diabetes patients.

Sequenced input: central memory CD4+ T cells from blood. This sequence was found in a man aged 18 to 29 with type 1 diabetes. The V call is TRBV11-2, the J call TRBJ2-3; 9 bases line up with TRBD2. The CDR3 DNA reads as TGTGCCAGCAGCCCGGGACTAGCAACAGATACGCAGTATTTT. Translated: CASSPGLATDTQYF.